These 30 T cell receptor beta chains came from one sample sequenced in a study of T cell responses to AZD1222 COVID-19 vaccine. Method: immunoSEQ multiplex PCR; TCRdb's copy keeps in-frame clones and lacks some. The data contain under 150,000 clones, roughly 89% of them singletons. This sample comprised peripheral blood, obtained 28 days after the second AZD1222 dose. The receptors derive from an adult who received the AZD1222 COVID-19 vaccine.

The V and J genes are TRBV18 and TRBJ2-2; the match to TRBD2 covers 11 bases. The germline CDR1 and CDR2 sequences are KGHSH and LQKENI. This CDR3 spans 18 amino acids. The J segment lost 1 base and the V segment lost 1 base, leaving 5 bases of the junction unmatched. CDR3 amino acids: CASSPRLAGGKNTGELFF. The DNA for the CDR3 is TGTGCCAGCTCACCACGGCTAGCGGGAGGAAAGAACACCGGGGAGCTGTTTTTT.

This clone occurred many times. The chain employs TRBV5-3 and TRBJ1-5; D ambiguous. Being an ORF, TRBV5-3 has a function that is uncertain. The V end lost 4 bases, the J end lost 2 bases, and 13 bases lay between the germline ends. The CDR3 sequence is 15 residues long. This CDR3 reads CARSSQVRGNQPQHF. CDR3 nucleotide sequence: TGTGCCAGAAGCAGCCAGGTACGCGGCAATCAGCCCCAGCATTTT.

This clone was counted a few times. The chain has TRBV4-3 and TRBJ2-7; 9 nucleotides agree with TRBD1. The V gene's germline CDR1 is LGHNA and CDR2 YSLEER. The ends lost 4 bases at V and 2 bases at J; junction bases unmatched: 3. This CDR3 spans 14 amino acids. CDR3: CASSPNRGPYEQYF. The CDR3 DNA reads TGCGCCAGCAGCCCCAACAGGGGGCCCTACGAGCAGTACTTC.

The chain combines TRBV7-9 with TRBJ2-7, with D perhaps given as TRBD1 or TRBD2 (5 bases each). There are 11 residues in the CDR3. V was pared by 5 bases and J by 10 bases, with 12 bases between. Germline V gives CDR1 SEHNR, CDR2 FQNEAQ (reference sequence). CDR3 bases: TGTGCCAGCAGCGCCCGGGGCCAACAGTACTTC. It is translated as CASSARGQQYF.

This rearrangement joins TRBV27 to TRBJ2-5, with 8 bases lining up with TRBD2. The length of the CDR3 is 16 residues. V lost 5 bases, J lost 4 bases, and 12 bases stayed unmatched. Looked up from germline, CDR1 is MNHEY and CDR2 is SMNVEV (reference sequence). The DNA for the CDR3 is TGTGCCAGCAGTCCCCGGACTAGCCGGAGCGGAGAGACCCAGTACTTC. Translation gives CASSPRTSRSGETQYF.

V gene TRBV7-2 combines with J gene TRBJ1-6; unclear D gene. The CDR3 extends over 15 amino acids. Between the trimmed V and J ends, which lost 2 bases and 7 bases, there was a span of 12 bases. Germline lookup yields CDR1 SGHTA and CDR2 FQGNSA. CDR3 amino acids: CASSLLNSRNSPLHF. In nucleotides, the CDR3 is TGTGCCAGCAGCTTATTAAATTCGAGGAATTCACCCCTCCACTTT. Variable domain in full (rest from reference TRBV7-2 and TRBJ1-6): GAGVSQSPSNKVTEKGKDVELRCDPISGHTALYWYRQSLGQGLEFLIYFQGNSAPDKSGLPSDRFSAERTGGSVSTLTIQRTQQEDSAVYLCASSLLNSRNSPLHFGNGTRLTVT.

J is TRBJ2-3 and V is TRBV7-2; the D gene is possibly TRBD2 (6 bases). This CDR3 has 15 amino acids. In germline, CDR1 is SGHTA, CDR2 FQGNSA. The V gene lost 1 base and the J gene lost 4 bases, with 12 bases spanning the gap. The CDR3 region has the DNA TGTGCCAGCAGCTTAGGGATCGGGAGAGCAGATACGCAGTATTTT. Translation: CASSLGIGRADTQYF.

This chain uses TRBV4-2 with TRBJ2-7; perhaps TRBD2 as D (6 bases). V lost 3 bases to trimming and J lost 0 bases, with 9 bases between them. The CDR3 has 14 residues. The germline V gene has CDR1 LGHNA and CDR2 YNFKEQ. For the CDR3, the DNA is TGTGCCAGCAGCCATGGAGGGAGCTCCTACGAGCAGTACTTC. Its protein product is CASSHGGSSYEQYF.

This chain joins TRBV11-1 and TRBJ1-2; maybe TRBD1 (6 bases). Germline V gives CDR1 SGHAT, CDR2 FQDESV (reference sequence). CDR3 length equals 14 residues. Trimming removed 5 bases at V and 4 bases at J, with 14 bases between. This CDR3 is CASSQPGTRYGYTF. The DNA of the CDR3 is TGTGCCAGCAGCCAACCTGGGACACGCTATGGCTACACCTTC.

The chain uses TRBV6-4 and TRBJ2-3, with a tentative D call TRBD2 (7 bases). Germline CDR1 is MRHNA and CDR2 is SNTAGT. With 2 bases removed from V and 5 bases from J, the gap between germline ends came to 11 bases. The CDR3 runs 14 residues. The CDR3 coding sequence is TGTGCCAGCAGTGACAGGGGGGGGGTAGATACGCAGTATTTT. It yields the protein CASSDRGGVDTQYF.

This chain connects TRBV5-1 to TRBJ2-1; D unclear. CDR1 is SGHRS and CDR2 is YFSETQ in the germline V gene. V lost 6 bases and J 5 bases, leaving 12 bases between the germline ends. The CDR3 is made up of 13 amino acids. The CDR3: CASTTLLDNEQFF. CDR3 bases: TGCGCCAGCACTACTCTTCTGGACAATGAGCAGTTCTTC. Full variable domain (outside the CDR3, taken from reference TRBV5-1 and TRBJ2-1): KAGVTQTPRYLIKTRGQQVTLSCSPISGHRSVSWYQQTPGQGLQFLFEYFSETQRNKGNFPGRFSGRQFSNSRSEMNVSTLELGDSALYLCASTTLLDNEQFFGPGTRLTVL.

The rearrangement joins TRBV13 to TRBJ1-3, with TRBD1 matching 9 bases. Trimming cost V 0 bases and J 4 bases; bases outside gene matches: 1. CDR1 and CDR2 (germline): PRHDT, FYEKMQ (reference sequence). The CDR3 consists of 15 residues. Here the CDR3 reads CASSLGGQGGNTIYF. In DNA, the CDR3 is TGTGCCAGCAGCTTAGGGGGACAGGGAGGAAACACCATATATTTT. Supplemented by reference TRBV13 and TRBJ1-3, the full variable domain reads AAGVIQSPRHLIKEKRETATLKCYPIPRHDTVYWYQQGPGQDPQFLISFYEKMQSDKGSIPDRFSAQQFSDYHSELNMSSLELGDSALYFCASSLGGQGGNTIYFGEGSWLTVV.

V is TRBV24-1 and J is TRBJ2-4, with D possibly matching TRBD2 (6 bases). Germline CDR1 and CDR2: KGHDR and SFDVKD. The CDR3 sequence is 13 residues long. The germline V and J ends were trimmed by 10 bases and 3 bases, with 12 bases remaining between them. CDR3 in DNA: TGTGCCACGACCGGGACTTTCAAAAACATTCAGTACTTC. This gives the protein CATTGTFKNIQYF.

This chain connects TRBV18 to TRBJ2-3; unclear D gene. Per germline, CDR1 KGHSH and CDR2 LQKENI. V was trimmed by 2 bases and J by 1 base, leaving 1 base between them. CDR3 length equals 12 residues. CDR3 in DNA: TGTGCCAGCTCACCAGGCACAGATACGCAGTATTTT. It encodes CASSPGTDTQYF.

This clone was counted once. V gene TRBV27 combines with J gene TRBJ1-6, with 8 bases aligning to TRBD1. The CDR3 covers 16 residues. With 4 bases clipped from V and 7 bases from J, the junction kept 9 bases outside the gene matches. Germline V gives CDR1 MNHEY, CDR2 SMNVEV (reference sequence). CDR3 DNA: TGTGCCAGCAGTTCAACCCGGACAGGGAGAAATTCACCCCTCCACTTT. Translated: CASSSTRTGRNSPLHF.

This sequence joins TRBV2 and TRBJ1-1; 7 bases align to TRBD1. Germline values: CDR1 SNHLY, CDR2 FYNNEI. V lost 7 bases to trimming and J lost 0 bases; unmatched junction nucleotides: 5. The CDR3 is 14 amino acids. This chain's CDR3 is CASIRDSMNTEAFF. The CDR3 DNA follows: TGTGCCAGCATCCGGGACAGTATGAACACTGAAGCTTTCTTT.

This chain uses TRBV2 with TRBJ1-6; no definite D call. The CDR3 sequence is 12 residues long. CDR1 is SNHLY and CDR2 is FYNNEI in the germline V gene. V dropped 1 base and J dropped 13 bases, with 8 bases sitting between them. The CDR3 DNA reads TGTGCCAGCAGTGAAGGGGTGGGGCCCCTCCACTTT. Its protein is CASSEGVGPLHF.

The V and J genes are TRBV6-2 or TRBV6-3 and TRBJ2-3, with 11 positions matching TRBD2. The V and J ends lost 2 bases and 5 bases, in that order; junction bases with no gene match: 6. Germline values: CDR1 MNHEY, CDR2 SVGEGT. The CDR3 totals 16 residues. The CDR3 reads CASSYGLAGGRDTQYF. The CDR3 nucleotides are TGTGCCAGCAGTTACGGCCTAGCGGGAGGTCGAGATACGCAGTATTTT.

This clone occurred once. This sequence joins TRBV15 and TRBJ2-7; D uncertain. V was clipped by 0 bases and J by 3 bases, with 12 bases between them. Per germline, CDR1 LNHNV and CDR2 YYDKDF (reference sequence). The CDR3 runs to 15 residues. Here the CDR3 reads CATSRDKMNSYEQYF. CDR3 sequence (DNA): TGTGCCACCAGCAGAGATAAGATGAACAGCTACGAGCAGTACTTC. The variable domain in full, with the rest retrieved from reference TRBV15 and TRBJ2-7, is DAMVIQNPRYQVTQFGKPVTLSCSQTLNHNVMYWYQQKSSQAPKLLFHYYDKDFNNEADTPDNFQSRRPNTSFCFLDIRSPGLGDTAMYLCATSRDKMNSYEQYFGPGTRLTVT.

This clone was counted a few times. The chain is built from TRBV5-5 and TRBJ2-2; D is unresolved. Germline V gene data show CDR1 as SGHKS and CDR2 as YYEKEE (reference sequence). This CDR3 region has 15 residues. The ends were cut back, 5 bases at V and 0 bases at J, with 11 bases in the middle. This CDR3 is CASRSTLANTGELFF. CDR3 nucleotide sequence: TGTGCCAGCAGATCGACTCTCGCGAACACCGGGGAGCTGTTTTTT.

This clone was recorded once. The chain uses TRBV19 and TRBJ1-2; weak D call: TRBD1 (5 bases). Looked up from germline, CDR1 is LNHDA and CDR2 is SQIVND (reference sequence). V was trimmed by 3 bases and J by 2 bases, leaving 13 bases between them. The CDR3 runs 15 residues. The CDR3 is CASSMGRMGNYGYTF. Written as DNA, the CDR3 is TGTGCCAGTAGTATGGGACGGATGGGGAACTATGGCTACACCTTC.

The genes are TRBV7-2 and TRBJ1-1; TRBD1 agrees at 7 bases. Germline CDR1 SGHTA, CDR2 FQGNSA. J was trimmed by 11 bases and V by 2 bases; bases with no gene match: 14. The CDR3 contains 15 residues. CDR3 residues: CASSLSGTEPLTAFF. The CDR3, as DNA: TGTGCCAGCAGCTTATCCGGGACAGAGCCCCTTACGGCTTTCTTT.

The rearrangement joins TRBV13 to TRBJ1-6; D call uncertain. Germline CDR1 is PRHDT and CDR2 is FYEKMQ (reference sequence). This CDR3 spans 14 amino acids. Trimming removed 0 bases at V and 9 bases at J, with 9 bases between. CDR3 DNA sequence: TGTGCCAGCAGCTTAGGCGAGGAGCGTTCACCCCTCCACTTT. Protein product: CASSLGEERSPLHF.

V is TRBV3-1 (or the pseudogene TRBV3-2) and J is TRBJ2-2; 9 bases align to TRBD2. Per the germline V gene, CDR1 is LGHDT and CDR2 is YNNKEL (reference sequence). The CDR3 is 16 residues long. The V and J ends lost 1 base and 3 bases, in that order; junction bases with no gene match: 3. CDR3 in DNA: TGTGCCAGCAGCCAAGGACTAGCGGAGTACACCGGGGAGCTGTTTTTT. This translates into CASSQGLAEYTGELFF.

This clone was seen just once. This rearrangement joins TRBV5-1 to TRBJ1-2; D unresolved. The CDR3 has 15 residues. In germline, CDR1 is SGHRS, CDR2 YFSETQ. V was trimmed by 4 bases and J by 8 bases, leaving 21 bases between them. CDR3 sequence reads: CASSLGYGKDGGYTF. The CDR3 coding sequence is TGCGCCAGCAGCCTTGGGTACGGGAAGGACGGGGGCTACACCTTC.

This clone was recorded a few times. The genes are TRBV7-2 and TRBJ1-5; D is undetermined. V was shortened by 1 base and J by 8 bases, with 6 bases between the two germline ends. The CDR3 is 12 residues long. The germline V gene encodes CDR1 SGHTA and CDR2 FQGNSA. The DNA for the CDR3 is TGTGCCAGCAGCTTAGTCGGGAAGCCCCAGCATTTT. Amino acids: CASSLVGKPQHF.

The V and J genes are TRBV6-5 and TRBJ1-2; perhaps TRBD1 as D (6 bases). CDR3 length equals 14 residues. Germline CDR1 MNHEY, CDR2 SVGAGI. The V gene lost 5 bases and the J gene lost 1 base, with 11 bases spanning the gap. CDR3 nucleotide sequence: TGTGCCAGCAGTCGGACAGCGTATAACTATGGCTACACCTTC. It yields the protein CASSRTAYNYGYTF.

This clone has a handful of counts. This rearrangement joins TRBV7-2 to TRBJ2-4, with D maybe TRBD2 (6 bases). CDR3 length equals 16 residues. Between the trimmed V and J ends, which lost 1 base and 3 bases, there was a span of 13 bases. The germline gives CDR1 SGHTA, CDR2 FQGNSA. CDR3 residues: CASSLGSRTNKNIQYF. CDR3 DNA sequence: TGTGCCAGCAGCTTAGGCTCTAGGACTAACAAAAACATTCAGTACTTC. The full variable domain, rest sourced from reference TRBV7-2 and TRBJ2-4, is GAGVSQSPSNKVTEKGKDVELRCDPISGHTALYWYRQSLGQGLEFLIYFQGNSAPDKSGLPSDRFSAERTGGSVSTLTIQRTQQEDSAVYLCASSLGSRTNKNIQYFGAGTRLSVL.

The chain is built from TRBV16 and TRBJ1-5, with D uncertain. The CDR3 length is 14 residues. Germline V gene sequence: CDR1 KGHSY, CDR2 FQNENV. Trimming stripped 0 bases from V and 7 bases from J, with 10 bases between. The CDR3 reads CASSQSSGGQPQHF. Here the CDR3 DNA reads TGTGCCAGCAGCCAATCGTCAGGCGGGCAGCCCCAGCATTTT.

The count of this clone is one. This chain uses TRBV7-2 with TRBJ2-5; 9 bases agree with TRBD1. The CDR3 runs 14 residues. Trimming removed 2 bases from V and 4 bases from J; junction bases left unmatched: 2. Germline-derived CDR1 and CDR2 are SGHTA and FQGNSA. The CDR3 here is CASSLLGQGETQYF. CDR3 DNA: TGTGCCAGCAGCTTATTGGGACAGGGAGAGACCCAGTACTTC.